This T cell receptor (beta chain) appears in the sequencing data of a study of OX40 agonist ivuxolimab in advanced cancers. Study findings and constraints: Partial responders receiving 0.1-3.0 mg/kg showed among the lowest clonal expansion.

Regarding this clone: What it binds is not known.

The protocol was immunoSEQ multiplex PCR, while the TCRdb copy is restricted to in-frame clones and leaves out a portion. The sample has 80,000 to 100,000 clones, just over 90% seen once. This CDR3 comprises 15 residues. Germline CDR1 and CDR2: LNHDA and SQIVND (reference sequence). V shed 5 bases and J shed 5 bases, with 18 bases lying between them. The source is an adult with an advanced solid tumor such as melanoma, head and neck, liver or kidney cancer. The J gene is TRBJ2-5, the V gene TRBV19, with D perhaps given as TRBD1 or TRBD2 (5 bases each). The sequencing used CD4+ or CD8+ T cells sorted from blood, collected in a trial of the OX40 agonist ivuxolimab. The CDR3 reads CASSPTGGDGETQYF. DNA for the CDR3: TGTGCCAGTAGTCCCACAGGAGGAGATGGGGAGACCCAGTACTTC. Filled out from reference TRBV19 and TRBJ2-5, the complete variable domain reads DGGITQSPKYLFRKEGQNVTLSCEQNLNHDAMYWYRQDPGQGLRLIYYSQIVNDFQKGDIAEGYSVSREKKESFPLTVTSAQKNPTAFYLCASSPTGGDGETQYFGPGTRLLVL.